This entry lists 2 T cell receptor beta chains sequenced from one sample in a study of OX40 agonist ivuxolimab in advanced cancers. Libraries were built with the immunoSEQ multiplex PCR assay. TCRdb's version of the immuneACCESS table is confined to in-frame rearrangements and falls short of the full clone set. An unresolved V gene accounts for under half of the shortfall where checked; the remainder is of unknown origin. The sample table holds around 62,000 clones, of which approximately 80% were seen once. The top ten hold 2.4% of the sample. The input for sequencing was CD4+ or CD8+ T cells sorted from blood, taken in a trial of the OX40 agonist ivuxolimab. The source is an adult with an advanced solid tumor such as melanoma, head and neck, liver or kidney cancer.

The chain couples TRBV2 to TRBJ2-5, with 10 bases lining up with TRBD2. This CDR3 contains 15 residues. Unmatched junction bases numbered 11, after V lost 3 bases and J lost 10 bases. The V gene's germline CDR1 is SNHLY and CDR2 FYNNEI. CDR3 loop: CASSDDQRGGQGQYF. Written as DNA, the CDR3 is TGTGCCAGCAGTGATGACCAGCGGGGGGGCCAAGGCCAGTACTTC.

J is TRBJ1-5 and V is TRBV7-2; D is uncertain. CDR1 is SGHTA and CDR2 is FQGNSA in the germline V gene. The CDR3 consists of 14 residues. Trimming shortened V by 6 bases and J by 5 bases, and 14 bases separated the two germline ends. The CDR3 bases are TGTGCCAGCAGTCCCCGGGAGGGAGATCAGCCCCAGCATTTT. Encoded protein: CASSPREGDQPQHF.